A single sample is the source of the 27 T cell receptor beta chains below, sequenced in a study of CD8 T cells in Susac syndrome. When the RNA was reverse transcribed, random hexamers were used with an input of roughly 0.5 to 1 ug. TCRdb processed the immunoSEQ multiplex PCR reads anew with MiXCR; each CDR3 protein has one entry. The table has some 110,000 distinct CDR3 sequences, more than 85% seen once. The sequencing input was CD4+ T cells from PBMCs. The source is a human donor with multiple sclerosis.

This chain uses TRBV18 with TRBJ2-7; no reliable D call. The CDR3 loop spans 12 amino acids. Trimming removed 2 bases at V and 5 bases at J, with 7 bases between. The germline V gene has CDR1 KGHSH and CDR2 LQKENI. The CDR3 sequence is CASSPNSHEQYF. The CDR3 coding sequence is TGTGCCAGCTCACCAAATAGCCACGAGCAGTACTTC.

The chain carries TRBV7-2 and TRBJ2-7; 7 positions match TRBD2. Germline V gene data show CDR1 as SGHTA and CDR2 as FQGNSA. The CDR3 sequence is 17 residues long. The V gene end was trimmed by 5 bases and the J gene end by 6 bases; junction bases not matched to a gene: 19. CDR3 protein: CASSPRAGLSLYGEQYF. In DNA, the CDR3 is TGTGCCAGCAGCCCACGAGCGGGGCTTAGCCTATATGGCGAGCAGTACTTC.

The chain combines TRBV28 with TRBJ1-2; 10 bases are shared with TRBD1. The ends lost 7 bases at V and 4 bases at J; junction bases unmatched: 9. The germline V gene has CDR1 MDHEN and CDR2 SYDVKM. The CDR3 runs 15 residues. DNA for the CDR3: TGTGCCAGCACAGACGACAGGGGGCATTCCTATGGCTACACCTTC. Amino acid sequence: CASTDDRGHSYGYTF.

V usage is TRBV20-1 and J usage is TRBJ1-2, with 8 bases fitting TRBD1. The length of the CDR3 is 14 residues. CDR1 DFQATT and CDR2 SNEGSKA come from the germline V gene (reference sequence). J gave up 7 bases and V 5 bases, and 12 bases lay outside the gene matches. The CDR3 reads CSAVARGRLVGYTF. As DNA, the CDR3 is TGCAGTGCTGTCGCCAGGGGGCGGTTAGTTGGCTACACCTTC.

V and J are TRBV12-3 or TRBV12-4 and TRBJ1-2; the match to TRBD1 covers 9 bases. Unmatched junction bases numbered 8, after V lost 5 bases and J lost 4 bases. The CDR3 spans 15 residues. The CDR3 DNA reads as TGTGCCAGCAGTCCTCGGGACAGGGACTTCTATGGCTACACCTTC. Translation gives CASSPRDRDFYGYTF.

This chain connects TRBV20-1 to TRBJ2-7; D tentatively fits TRBD1 or TRBD2 (5 bases each). V was trimmed by 3 bases and J by 7 bases, leaving 19 bases between them. The CDR3 is made up of 14 amino acids. Germline V gene sequence: CDR1 DFQATT, CDR2 SNEGSKA (reference sequence). The CDR3 DNA reads TGCAGTGCTAGGGTCCTGGCCGGGACGGAGGAGCAGTACTTC. Its translation is CSARVLAGTEEQYF.

The chain couples TRBV18 to TRBJ1-5; D remains ambiguous. There are 16 residues in the CDR3. The V gene lost 2 bases and the J gene lost 1 base, with 12 bases spanning the gap. Germline V gives CDR1 KGHSH, CDR2 LQKENI. The CDR3 bases are TGTGCCAGCTCACCAAACGAGCCGACAAGCAATCAGCCCCAGCATTTT. It specifies CASSPNEPTSNQPQHF.

The CDR3 nucleotides are TGCGCCAGCAGTCCGGGGGCTCTCAGCACAGATACGCAGTATTTT. It codes for CASSPGALSTDTQYF. The chain is built from TRBV4-1 and TRBJ2-3, with D perhaps matching TRBD1 or TRBD2 (6 bases each). The germline gives CDR1 MGHRA, CDR2 YSYEKL. This CDR3 has 15 amino acids. Between the trimmed V and J ends, which lost 6 bases and 0 bases, there was a span of 13 bases.

CDR3 DNA: TGTGCCAGCAGACCAACCGGGGTAAACACTGAAGCTTTCTTT. It codes for CASRPTGVNTEAFF. The chain combines TRBV6-2 or TRBV6-3 with TRBJ1-1; D not resolved. CDR1 and CDR2 from the germline V gene are MNHEY and SVGEGT. This CDR3 spans 14 amino acids. The V gene lost 6 bases and the J gene lost 2 bases, with 13 bases spanning the gap.

The chain uses TRBV15 and TRBJ1-2, with 10 bases fitting TRBD1. This CDR3 region has 13 residues. Germline CDR1 reads LNHNV; CDR2 reads YYDKDF (reference sequence). With 3 bases clipped from V and 8 bases from J, the junction kept 3 bases outside the gene matches. CDR3 loop: CATSRGQGHGYTF. The CDR3 region has the DNA TGTGCCACCAGCAGGGGACAGGGGCACGGCTACACCTTC.

The genes are TRBV6-5 and TRBJ1-1, with TRBD1 identical over 7 bases. Germline loops: CDR1 MNHEY, CDR2 SVGAGI. The ends lost 5 bases at V and 2 bases at J; junction bases unmatched: 8. The CDR3 has 15 amino acids. The CDR3 protein is CASSKPGQPNTEAFF. For the CDR3, the DNA is TGTGCCAGCAGTAAGCCGGGACAGCCAAACACTGAAGCTTTCTTT.

The CDR3 loop reads CSARADRGLDGYTF. CDR3 in DNA: TGCAGTGCTAGAGCCGATAGAGGGCTGGATGGCTACACCTTC. The chain combines TRBV20-1 with TRBJ1-2; no definite D call. The germline gives CDR1 DFQATT, CDR2 SNEGSKA (reference sequence). Trimming shortened V by 1 base and J by 6 bases, and 15 bases separated the two germline ends. The length of the CDR3 is 14 residues.

J is TRBJ1-2 and V is TRBV19; D may be TRBD1 (5 bases). This CDR3 is built from 13 residues. V was pared by 10 bases and J by 6 bases, with 18 bases between. In germline, CDR1 is LNHDA, CDR2 SQIVND (reference sequence). CDR3 bases: TGTGCCACATCGCGGCAGGGTTGGAATGGCTACACCTTC. Translated: CATSRQGWNGYTF.

The V and J genes are TRBV14 and TRBJ1-3; D unresolved. V lost 2 bases to trimming and J lost 2 bases, with 13 bases between them. Germline CDR1 reads SGHDN; CDR2 reads FVKESK. CDR3 size: 16 residues. The CDR3 DNA reads TGTGCCAGCAGCCAAACCGTCCTCGATCCTGGAAACACCATATATTTT. It encodes CASSQTVLDPGNTIYF.

This clonotype was observed once. V gene TRBV18 combines with J gene TRBJ2-5, with D perhaps being TRBD1 or TRBD2 (5 bases each). CDR3 length: 13 residues. The V and J ends lost 1 base and 5 bases respectively, with 8 bases between them. In germline, CDR1 is KGHSH, CDR2 LQKENI. The DNA for the CDR3 is TGTGCCAGCTCACCACTTGGGGACGAGACCCAGTACTTC. It specifies CASSPLGDETQYF.

The gene calls are TRBV7-2 and TRBJ1-5; 8 bases fit TRBD1. V gave up 1 base and J gave up 4 bases; unmatched junction bases: 3. Germline lookup yields CDR1 SGHTA and CDR2 FQGNSA. The CDR3 is made up of 15 amino acids. CDR3 sequence (DNA): TGTGCCAGCAGCTTAGTGGGACAGGATAATCAGCCCCAGCATTTT. It yields the protein CASSLVGQDNQPQHF.

The chain joins TRBV6-2 or TRBV6-3 to TRBJ2-6; 8 bases align to TRBD1. The CDR3 is 19 residues long. Germline CDR1 and CDR2: MNHEY and SVGEGT. Trimming at V came to 1 base and at J to 7 bases, leaving 15 bases not matched to a gene. The CDR3 DNA is TGTGCCAGCAGTTACTTGCCCCCGTCGACAGGGGTGCTCGCCAACGTCCTGACTTTC. Translated, it gives CASSYLPPSTGVLANVLTF.

The V call is TRBV20-1, the J call TRBJ2-5; D may correspond to TRBD1 or TRBD2 (5 bases each). The CDR3 spans 12 residues. The V end was cut by 6 bases, the J end by 4 bases, with 12 bases between. The germline gives CDR1 DFQATT, CDR2 SNEGSKA (reference sequence). Written as DNA, the CDR3 is TGCAGTGCAGCCGGGGCTCGAGAGACCCAGTACTTC. Its protein product is CSAAGARETQYF.

The V and J genes are TRBV5-1 and TRBJ2-5, with D uncertain. V lost 4 bases to trimming and J lost 5 bases, with 24 bases between them. The CDR3 covers 17 residues. Germline CDR1 is SGHRS and CDR2 is YFSETQ. This chain's CDR3 is CASSPTSSVNLVETQYF. CDR3 DNA sequence: TGCGCCAGCAGCCCCACCTCCTCGGTAAACTTAGTGGAGACCCAGTACTTC.

This clonotype was seen only once. This sequence joins TRBV7-9 and TRBJ2-1; D remains unclear. Germline-derived CDR1 and CDR2 are SEHNR and FQNEAQ (reference sequence). This CDR3 is 14 amino acids long. Trimming pared 1 base from V and 9 bases from J, leaving 13 bases between. The CDR3 DNA reads TGTGCCAGCAGCTTAGAAGTTGACCTCGGTGAGCAGTTCTTC. This gives the protein CASSLEVDLGEQFF.

This sequence joins TRBV29-1 and TRBJ1-1; 8 nucleotides match TRBD1. V lost 7 bases to trimming and J lost 4 bases; unmatched junction nucleotides: 11. The CDR3 is made up of 14 amino acids. Germline CDR1 is SQVTM and CDR2 is ANQGSEA. The CDR3 sequence is CSASQGAWGTEAFF. The CDR3 bases are TGCAGCGCCTCGCAGGGGGCTTGGGGCACTGAAGCTTTCTTT.

The chain joins TRBV12-3 or TRBV12-4 to TRBJ1-2; D gene ambiguous. V was clipped by 1 base and J by 3 bases, with 6 bases between them. The CDR3 is made up of 13 amino acids. CDR3 residues: CASSLEAHYGYTF. The CDR3 region has the DNA TGTGCCAGCAGTTTAGAGGCTCACTATGGCTACACCTTC.

This clonotype was seen only once. The chain uses TRBV19 and TRBJ2-3, with TRBD1 matching over 7 bases. CDR3 size: 16 residues. With V trimmed by 6 bases and J by 4 bases, 13 bases remained unmatched. Per the germline V gene, CDR1 is LNHDA and CDR2 is SQIVND (reference sequence). The CDR3 loop reads CASRSRQGKIADTQYF. The CDR3 bases are TGTGCCAGTAGAAGTAGACAGGGAAAGATCGCAGATACGCAGTATTTT.

V and J are TRBV30 and TRBJ2-3, with unresolved D. This CDR3 region has 12 residues. CDR1 and CDR2 (germline): GTSNPN, SVGIG (reference sequence). Trimming stripped 0 bases from V and 4 bases from J, with 5 bases between. For the CDR3, the DNA is TGTGCCTGGAGTGTATCTGCAGATACGCAGTATTTT. Protein: CAWSVSADTQYF.

This clonotype has just one count. This CDR3 reads CASSTRTIRGTEAFF. CDR3 DNA sequence: TGTGCCAGCAGTACCCGGACCATTCGGGGCACTGAAGCTTTCTTT. The rearrangement links TRBV28 to TRBJ1-1; D uncertain. CDR3 length: 15 amino acids. Trimming took off 5 bases at V and 4 bases at J, with 17 bases between the two ends. Germline V lookup: CDR1 MDHEN, CDR2 SYDVKM.

The CDR3 reads CASSWGQITYEQYF. The CDR3, as DNA: TGTGCCAGCAGTTGGGGACAGATTACCTACGAGCAGTACTTC. The genes are TRBV12-3 or TRBV12-4 and TRBJ2-7, with 7 bases that match TRBD1. This CDR3 region has 14 residues. V trimming: 4 bases; J trimming: 2 bases; junction bases outside the gene matches: 5.

V usage is TRBV18 and J usage is TRBJ1-2; a possible D gene is TRBD1 (6 bases). Germline V gene data show CDR1 as KGHSH and CDR2 as LQKENI. CDR3 size: 15 residues. The V end lost 3 bases, the J end lost 3 bases, and 14 bases lay between the germline ends. The CDR3 nucleotides read TGTGCCAGCTCACCCGCACAGGGAAGGGACTATGGCTACACCTTC. Its translation: CASSPAQGRDYGYTF.